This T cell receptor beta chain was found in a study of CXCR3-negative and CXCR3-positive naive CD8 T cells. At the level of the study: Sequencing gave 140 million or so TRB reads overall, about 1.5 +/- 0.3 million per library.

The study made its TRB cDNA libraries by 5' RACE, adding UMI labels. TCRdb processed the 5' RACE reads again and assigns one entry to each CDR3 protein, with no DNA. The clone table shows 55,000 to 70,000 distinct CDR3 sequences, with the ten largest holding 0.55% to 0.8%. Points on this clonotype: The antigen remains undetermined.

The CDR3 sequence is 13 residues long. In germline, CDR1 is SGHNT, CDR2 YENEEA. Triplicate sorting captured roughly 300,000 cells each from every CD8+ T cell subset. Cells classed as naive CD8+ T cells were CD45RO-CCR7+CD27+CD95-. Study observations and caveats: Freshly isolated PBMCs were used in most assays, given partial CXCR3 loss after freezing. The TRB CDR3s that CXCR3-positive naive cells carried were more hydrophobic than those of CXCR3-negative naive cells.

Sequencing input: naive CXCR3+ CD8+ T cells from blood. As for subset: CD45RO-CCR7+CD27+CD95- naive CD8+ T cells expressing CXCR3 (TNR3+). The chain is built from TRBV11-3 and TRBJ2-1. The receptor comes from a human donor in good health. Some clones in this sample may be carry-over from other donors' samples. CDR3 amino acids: CASSNLNYNEQFF.